The clone carrying this T cell receptor beta chain was recorded a few times. The data stem from a study of shared clonotypes between healthy human individuals. TCRdb's copy holds only in-frame clones and misses some; the assay was immunoSEQ multiplex PCR. The sample records about 96,000 clones, approximately 44% being singletons. CDR3 length: 15 amino acids. Germline CDR1 is MNHNY and CDR2 is SVGAGI (reference sequence). The TCR originated in a woman aged 40 to 49 in good health. Some clones in this sample may be carry-over from other donors' samples. This sequence joins TRBV6-6 and TRBJ2-5, with 9 bases aligning to TRBD2. The end of the DNA fits TRBJ2-7 better, so the J call may be wrong. The specimen was PBMCs. The CDR3 nucleotides are TGTGCCAGCAATCCAGCGGGAGGACTGACATACGAGCAGTACTTC. It translates to CASNPAGGLTYEQYF.